This section outlines one T cell receptor (beta chain) sequence together with its context. Its antigen is as yet unknown. The source of the sample is a study of cytomegalovirus exposure and HLA in healthy donors. Whole-study findings and limits: Rates of TCR association differed by HLA locus in a later analysis, with DRB1 highest and HLA-C lowest. Prediction of most subjects' HLA-A and HLA-B alleles by TCR beta sequences was reportedly accurate.

PCR primers comprised 60 Vbeta and 13 Jbeta primers. Repertoires were generated with immunoSEQ multiplex PCR, while TCRdb's copy carries only in-frame clones and drops some. The data hold roughly 250,000 clones, with 65% to 85% observed a single time. The CDR3 spans 13 residues. Trimming shortened V by 0 bases and J by 4 bases, and 6 bases separated the two germline ends. Germline lookup yields CDR1 SGHAT and CDR2 FQNNGV. This receptor was obtained from a female donor in good health and CMV-seronegative. The chain combines TRBV11-2 with TRBJ1-2; D is unclear. Sequenced input: PBMCs. CDR3: CASSLDVLYGYTF. CDR3 sequence (DNA): TGTGCCAGCAGCTTAGATGTACTCTATGGCTACACCTTC.